The 17 T cell receptor beta chains below come from one sample, sequenced in a study of vaccination effects on CD4 cells after COVID-19. Produced via immunoSEQ multiplex PCR; TCRdb's table is partial and in-frame only. The sample yields over 55,000 clones, more than 80% seen once. These receptors have no identified antigens. Under the ViraFEST assay, PBMC were stimulated with viral peptide pools so that antigen-specific CD4+ T cells expanded. Sequencing was performed afterwards. On roughly day 9 of culture, CD4+ T cells were separated out. This material consisted of CD4+ T cells from PBMCs cultured with HCoV-229E spike peptides, taken before COVID-19 vaccination. The receptors stem from a human donor who received a COVID-19 vaccine.

The rearrangement links TRBV15 to TRBJ1-3; TRBD1 is a possible D gene (5 bases). Trimming shortened V by 3 bases and J by 0 bases, and 9 bases separated the two germline ends. The germline V gene has CDR1 LNHNV and CDR2 YYDKDF (reference sequence). This CDR3 is 15 amino acids long. CDR3 in DNA: TGTGCCACCAGCAGCGACAGTTCCTCTGGAAACACCATATATTTT. Translation gives CATSSDSSSGNTIYF. Together with reference TRBV15 and TRBJ1-3, the CDR3 gives the full variable domain: DAMVIQNPRYQVTQFGKPVTLSCSQTLNHNVMYWYQQKSSQAPKLLFHYYDKDFNNEADTPDNFQSRRPNTSFCFLDIRSPGLGDTAMYLCATSSDSSSGNTIYFGEGSWLTVV.

The CDR3 nucleotides are TGTGCCAGCAGTGAGTTCCAGGGGGCAACCGGGGAGCTGTTTTTT. This encodes CASSEFQGATGELFF. The genes are TRBV6-1 and TRBJ2-2; 8 bases are a match to TRBD1. Germline V gene data show CDR1 as MNHNS and CDR2 as SASEGT. The CDR3 consists of 15 residues. The V gene end was trimmed by 3 bases and the J gene end by 5 bases; junction bases not matched to a gene: 5.

The chain combines TRBV3-1 (or the pseudogene TRBV3-2) with TRBJ2-1; 7 positions agree with TRBD2. There are 18 residues in the CDR3. Unmatched junction bases numbered 15, after V lost 4 bases and J lost 3 bases. CDR1 is LGHDT and CDR2 is YNNKEL in the germline V gene (reference sequence). CDR3 sequence: CASSPSTPSSGIYNEQFF. CDR3 nucleotide sequence: TGTGCCAGCAGCCCATCAACCCCCTCTAGCGGTATCTACAATGAGCAGTTCTTC.

The chain recombines TRBV5-1 with TRBJ1-4, with D uncertain. The V and J ends lost 2 bases and 5 bases respectively, with 10 bases between them. The CDR3 runs to 14 residues. From germline, CDR1 is SGHRS and CDR2 YFSETQ. The CDR3 loop reads CASSLYGNNEKLFF. The CDR3 DNA follows: TGCGCCAGCAGCTTATACGGGAACAATGAAAAACTGTTTTTT.

The chain couples TRBV7-2 to TRBJ1-6, with D unclear. The CDR3 covers 12 residues. With 1 base removed from V and 14 bases from J, the gap between germline ends came to 9 bases. Looked up from germline, CDR1 is SGHTA and CDR2 is FQGNSA. Here the CDR3 DNA reads TGTGCCAGCAGCTTAGACGGTTTAGCCCTCCACTTT. The encoded protein is CASSLDGLALHF.

This chain joins TRBV6-6 and TRBJ2-3, with 7 bases matching TRBD2. The V and J ends lost 5 bases and 2 bases, in that order; junction bases with no gene match: 1. CDR1 is MNHNY and CDR2 is SVGAGI in the germline V gene (reference sequence). The CDR3 contains 13 residues. The CDR3 spells CASSSGVTDTQYF. DNA for the CDR3: TGTGCCAGCAGTAGCGGGGTCACAGATACGCAGTATTTT.

J is TRBJ2-3 and V is TRBV5-1; TRBD2 agrees at 9 bases. With V trimmed by 6 bases and J by 3 bases, 8 bases remained unmatched. Germline V CDR1 and CDR2: SGHRS, YFSETQ. There are 15 residues in the CDR3. The CDR3 coding sequence is TGCGCCAGCACATGGGAACTAGCGGGTACAGATACGCAGTATTTT. Translating it yields CASTWELAGTDTQYF.

This chain connects TRBV15 to TRBJ2-7; 7 bases are shared with TRBD1. V dropped 3 bases and J dropped 2; count of bases not matched to a gene: 13. CDR3 length: 17 amino acids. CDR1 and CDR2 from the germline V gene are LNHNV and YYDKDF (reference sequence). In DNA form, the CDR3 reads TGTGCCACCAGCAGGGGTACCGGGACAGCCCTTCCCTACGAGCAGTACGTC. Translating it yields CATSRGTGTALPYEQYV.

This clone is a singleton in its sample. This chain links TRBV6-6 with TRBJ1-1, with D possibly being TRBD1 (6 bases). The germline V gene encodes CDR1 MNHNY and CDR2 SVGAGI (reference sequence). V was trimmed by 6 bases and J by 3 bases, leaving 14 bases between them. The length of the CDR3 is 14 residues. The CDR3 DNA sequence: TGTGCCAGCAGCCGCGGGACACCCCACACTGAAGCTTTCTTT. Its protein is CASSRGTPHTEAFF.

This clone appeared a single time. The chain uses TRBV13 and TRBJ2-5; 7 bases are shared with TRBD1. In germline, CDR1 is PRHDT, CDR2 FYEKMQ (reference sequence). The CDR3 sequence is 14 residues long. V lost 6 bases, J lost 5 bases, and 9 bases stayed unmatched. DNA for the CDR3: TGTGCCAGCAGGCACAGGGGAATGGGGGAGACCCAGTACTTC. Amino acid sequence: CASRHRGMGETQYF.

This chain connects TRBV7-8 to TRBJ1-1; maybe TRBD1 (5 bases). Per germline, CDR1 SGHVS and CDR2 FQNEAQ. V shed 3 bases and J shed 3 bases, with 17 bases lying between them. The CDR3 is 16 residues long. CDR3 in DNA: TGTGCCAGCAGCTTGTTTCAGGGTGGTAGATACACTGAAGCTTTCTTT. This translates into CASSLFQGGRYTEAFF.

This clone showed up just a few times. V is TRBV7-2 and J is TRBJ1-3; 10 nucleotides align to TRBD1. The germline V gene encodes CDR1 SGHTA and CDR2 FQGNSA. V lost 5 bases to trimming and J lost 2 bases; unmatched junction nucleotides: 6. CDR3 length equals 16 residues. The CDR3 DNA reads TGTGCCAGCAGCCCACGGACAGGGGGTACTGGAAACACCATATATTTT. It codes for CASSPRTGGTGNTIYF.

The CDR3 loop reads CASSSLRGAGGTDTQYF. The CDR3 coding sequence is TGTGCCAGCAGCTCGCTTAGAGGAGCGGGAGGCACAGATACGCAGTATTTT. The chain links TRBV5-5 to TRBJ2-3; TRBD2 matches at 8 bases. The CDR3 contains 17 residues. The V and J ends lost 3 bases and 1 base, in that order; junction bases with no gene match: 10. Germline CDR1 reads SGHKS; CDR2 reads YYEKEE (reference sequence).

The rearrangement joins TRBV5-1 to TRBJ1-6; TRBD1 matches 7 bases. This CDR3 is built from 16 residues. J was trimmed by 5 bases and V by 3 bases; bases with no gene match: 8. Germline V lookup: CDR1 SGHRS, CDR2 YFSETQ. CDR3: CASSSSPGTDNSPLHF. CDR3 in DNA: TGCGCCAGCAGCTCCTCGCCCGGGACAGATAATTCACCCCTCCACTTT.

This chain links TRBV7-2 with TRBJ1-1; tentatively, D is TRBD1 (5 bases). The germline V and J ends were trimmed by 2 bases and 3 bases, with 10 bases remaining between them. There are 14 residues in the CDR3. CDR1 and CDR2 from the germline V gene are SGHTA and FQGNSA. This chain's CDR3 is CASSLRPGHTEAFF. The CDR3 DNA follows: TGTGCCAGCAGCTTAAGGCCGGGGCACACTGAAGCTTTCTTT. The full variable domain, with the rest looked up from reference TRBV7-2 and TRBJ1-1, is GAGVSQSPSNKVTEKGKDVELRCDPISGHTALYWYRQSLGQGLEFLIYFQGNSAPDKSGLPSDRFSAERTGGSVSTLTIQRTQQEDSAVYLCASSLRPGHTEAFFGQGTRLTVV.

J is TRBJ2-3 and V is TRBV6-4, with D tentatively TRBD1 (6 bases). The CDR3 totals 16 residues. Germline-derived CDR1 and CDR2 are MRHNA and SNTAGT. The V end was cut by 2 bases, the J end by 0 bases, with 12 bases between. The CDR3 here is CASSDHGTLSTDTQYF. CDR3 in DNA: TGTGCCAGCAGTGACCACGGGACACTCAGCACAGATACGCAGTATTTT.

This clone came up once. J is TRBJ1-1 and V is TRBV10-2; maybe TRBD1 (5 bases). The V end was cut by 3 bases, the J end by 5 bases, with 7 bases between. Looked up from germline, CDR1 is WSHSY and CDR2 is SAAADI. The CDR3 spans 12 residues. The chain's CDR3 is CASSDGGTEAFF. DNA of the CDR3: TGCGCCAGCAGTGACGGGGGAACTGAAGCTTTCTTT.